This T cell receptor (beta chain) was retrieved from a study of cytomegalovirus exposure and HLA in healthy donors. Study details: Drawn from HLA-typed donors, roughly 87 million unique TCRs were held in an early data release.

The germline CDR1 and CDR2 sequences are KGHSH and LQKENI. V was trimmed by 5 bases and J by 1 base, leaving 18 bases between them. The CDR3 has 16 amino acids. Comments on this clone: Antigen unknown.

Primers: 60 Vbeta forward and 13 Jbeta reverse. Repertoires were generated with immunoSEQ multiplex PCR, while TCRdb's copy carries only in-frame clones and drops some. The sample records some 150,000 clones, approximately 70% being singletons. Study-wide points: Analyses of presence/absence relied on an assumption of roughly uniform sequencing depth across donors. Sequencing likely generated an artifact that appeared as a cluster of highly shared sequence variants.

The TCR was taken from a human donor in good health. The rearrangement links TRBV18 to TRBJ2-7, with D possibly matching TRBD2 (6 bases). The sequencing sample was made of PBMCs. In nucleotides, the CDR3 is TGTGCCAGCTCATCAGGAGGCGGGACGGTTTCCTACGAGCAGTACTTC. Its protein product is CASSSGGGTVSYEQYF.